Below, 29 T cell receptor beta chains from the same sample are listed, as sequenced in a study of T cell repertoires in cytomegalovirus infection. These receptors lack a known antigen. TCRdb redid the calling of the reads with MiXCR, one entry per CDR3 protein. The sample holds hundreds of thousands of distinct CDR3 sequences, about 39% seen once. The sample consisted of cultured PBMCs, taken from culture after CMV antigen stimulation. The receptors stem from a human donor in good health (CMV status not recorded). Some clones in this sample may be carry-over from other donors' samples.

The sample holds a few counts of this clonotype. The chain links TRBV12-3 or TRBV12-4 to TRBJ1-3; D not certain. Trimming stripped 6 bases from V and 7 bases from J, with 4 bases between. The length of the CDR3 is 10 residues. CDR3 residues: CASRANTIYF. The CDR3 nucleotides read TGTGCCAGCAGAGCGAACACCATATATTTT.

This clonotype was observed a handful of times. CDR3: CASSRGGGAWNEQFF. The DNA of the CDR3 is TGTGCCAGCAGTCGGGGAGGGGGCGCCTGGAATGAGCAGTTCTTC. The chain has TRBV7-4 and TRBJ2-1; D might be TRBD1 or TRBD2, each matching 7 bases. Germline assignment: CDR1 SGHVT and CDR2 SQSDAQ. Between the trimmed V and J ends, which lost 6 bases and 7 bases, there was a span of 19 bases. This CDR3 has 15 residues.

The rearrangement joins TRBV10-3 to TRBJ2-7; D is unresolved. There are 13 residues in the CDR3. V dropped 7 bases and J dropped 5 bases, with 15 bases sitting between them. Germline loops: CDR1 ENHRY, CDR2 SYGVKD. CDR3 region: CAITESPRDEQYF. The CDR3 bases are TGTGCCATCACCGAAAGTCCCCGAGACGAGCAGTACTTC.

This clonotype was seen many times. The rearrangement links TRBV7-2 to TRBJ2-7; 8 bases map to TRBD2. From germline, CDR1 is SGHTA and CDR2 FQGNSA. This CDR3 is 13 amino acids long. Germline trimming cut 2 bases from V and 9 bases from J; bases unmatched to any gene: 6. The CDR3 sequence: CASSLRRGGGQYF. The CDR3 nucleotides are TGTGCCAGCAGCTTACGACGGGGGGGTGGGCAGTACTTC.

The CDR3 spells CASSISGDLTDTQYF. CDR3 coding DNA: TGTGCCAGTAGTATCTCAGGGGATCTCACAGATACGCAGTATTTT. V usage is TRBV19 and J usage is TRBJ2-3; TRBD1 is a possible D gene (6 bases). This CDR3 has 15 amino acids. Trimming shortened V by 3 bases and J by 2 bases, and 12 bases separated the two germline ends. The germline CDR1 and CDR2 sequences are LNHDA and SQIVND (reference sequence).

This chain uses TRBV7-2 with TRBJ2-5, with D perhaps TRBD1 (7 bases). This CDR3 is built from 17 residues. The germline V and J ends were trimmed by 0 bases and 5 bases, with 19 bases remaining between them. CDR1 is SGHTA and CDR2 is FQGNSA in the germline V gene. This chain's CDR3 is CASSLAGGGEGWETQYF. CDR3 nucleotide sequence: TGTGCCAGCAGCTTAGCTGGAGGGGGCGAGGGTTGGGAGACCCAGTACTTC.

The table lists this clonotype with a count of one. This rearrangement joins TRBV7-2 to TRBJ1-2; D possibly corresponds to TRBD1 (5 bases). Germline assignment: CDR1 SGHTA and CDR2 FQGNSA. V dropped 5 bases and J dropped 7 bases, with 17 bases sitting between them. This CDR3 is built from 14 residues. The CDR3 is CASSPRGPVGGYTF. The DNA for the CDR3 is TGTGCCAGCAGCCCGAGGGGCCCGGTCGGTGGCTACACCTTC.

This chain joins TRBV4-1 and TRBJ1-1; D remains ambiguous. This CDR3 comprises 15 residues. The V and J ends lost 0 bases and 0 bases respectively, with 8 bases between them. Germline loops: CDR1 MGHRA, CDR2 YSYEKL. The CDR3 protein is CASSQERKVNTEAFF. For the CDR3, the DNA is TGCGCCAGCAGCCAAGAAAGGAAGGTGAACACTGAAGCTTTCTTT.

This chain's CDR3 is CASSSPGVYGYTF. Written as DNA, the CDR3 is TGTGCCAGCAGTTCCCCCGGAGTCTATGGCTACACCTTC. This chain links TRBV12-3 or TRBV12-4 with TRBJ1-2; no firm D call. V shed 4 bases and J shed 4 bases, with 10 bases lying between them. CDR3 size: 13 residues.

The chain has TRBV4-1 and TRBJ2-7, with D perhaps TRBD2 (6 bases). CDR3 size: 18 residues. V was shortened by 8 bases and J by 1 base, with 27 bases between the two germline ends. The germline V gene has CDR1 MGHRA and CDR2 YSYEKL. As DNA, the CDR3 is TGCGCCAGCCTAATCCGGGAGTCGTTTAGAGGGCTATCCTACGAGCAGTACTTC. Translated: CASLIRESFRGLSYEQYF.

V and J are TRBV7-6 and TRBJ1-3; D gene ambiguous. Trimming removed 4 bases from V and 5 bases from J, with 9 bases in between. This CDR3 is built from 13 residues. The germline gives CDR1 SGHVS, CDR2 FNYEAQ. CDR3 sequence (DNA): TGTGCCAGCAGCTCTAGAGGGCGAAACACCATATATTTT. Its translation: CASSSRGRNTIYF.

This clonotype was detected a few times. The chain carries TRBV7-8 and TRBJ2-5, with D perhaps given as TRBD1 or TRBD2 (6 bases each). In germline, CDR1 is SGHVS, CDR2 FQNEAQ. This CDR3 is 13 amino acids long. The germline V and J ends were trimmed by 5 bases and 5 bases, with 12 bases remaining between them. In DNA form, the CDR3 reads TGTGCCAGCAGCAGGGGGGCCAGGGAGACCCAGTACTTC. It is translated as CASSRGARETQYF.

The chain carries TRBV2 and TRBJ2-7; D uncertain. The germline CDR1 and CDR2 sequences are SNHLY and FYNNEI. The germline V and J ends were trimmed by 6 bases and 4 bases, with 19 bases remaining between them. The CDR3 totals 15 residues. The CDR3 sequence is CASRSGLSNGYEQYF. The CDR3 bases are TGTGCCAGCAGGTCGGGTCTTTCTAACGGGTACGAGCAGTACTTC.

V is TRBV7-9 and J is TRBJ1-2; 9 bases are a match to TRBD1. The CDR3 is 16 residues long. The germline V gene encodes CDR1 SEHNR and CDR2 FQNEAQ (reference sequence). The J segment lost 4 bases and the V segment lost 1 base, leaving 7 bases of the junction unmatched. The CDR3 DNA sequence: TGTGCCAGCAGCTTAGGGGCCGGGACAGGGTCCTATGGCTACACCTTC. Protein product: CASSLGAGTGSYGYTF. Together with reference TRBV7-9 and TRBJ1-2, the CDR3 gives the full variable domain: DTGVSQNPRHKITKRGQNVTFRCDPISEHNRLYWYRQTLGQGPEFLTYFQNEAQLEKSRLLSDRFSAERPKGSFSTLEIQRTEQGDSAMYLCASSLGAGTGSYGYTFGSGTRLTVV.

This clonotype showed up just a few times. This chain uses TRBV7-2 with TRBJ2-5; D is unclear. Germline values: CDR1 SGHTA, CDR2 FQGNSA. The CDR3 consists of 13 residues. V was pared by 5 bases and J by 7 bases, with 14 bases between. The CDR3 here is CASSLDWEGTQYF. The DNA for the CDR3 is TGTGCCAGCAGCCTCGACTGGGAAGGGACCCAGTACTTC.

This clonotype was observed a few times. The chain joins TRBV7-2 to TRBJ2-5; 11 nucleotides match TRBD2. The CDR3 has 16 residues. Germline V gene data show CDR1 as SGHTA and CDR2 as FQGNSA. Unmatched junction bases numbered 8, after V lost 3 bases and J lost 5 bases. The CDR3 sequence: CASSLDLAGGQETQYF. CDR3 in DNA: TGTGCCAGCAGCTTGGATCTAGCGGGGGGTCAGGAGACCCAGTACTTC.

The chain couples TRBV7-9 to TRBJ2-2, with unresolved D. V lost 5 bases and J lost 3, with 10 bases in between. The CDR3 has 14 residues. Germline V gene lookup returns CDR1 SEHNR and CDR2 FQNEAQ (reference sequence). The DNA of the CDR3 is TGTGCCAGCAGCCCTAGTAGCCACACCGGGGAGCTGTTTTTT. Its translation: CASSPSSHTGELFF.

This clonotype was observed a few times. The chain has TRBV5-1 and TRBJ2-3; maybe TRBD1 (5 bases). The germline gives CDR1 SGHRS, CDR2 YFSETQ. The CDR3 contains 14 residues. V was trimmed by 1 base and J by 6 bases, leaving 12 bases between them. The CDR3 loop is CASSLSQGRDTQYF. DNA for the CDR3: TGCGCCAGCAGCTTGTCGCAGGGTAGGGATACGCAGTATTTT.

The rearrangement uses TRBV30 and TRBJ2-2; D unresolved. CDR1 and CDR2 from the germline V gene are GTSNPN and SVGIG (reference sequence). The CDR3 consists of 11 residues. Trimming shortened V by 3 bases and J by 7 bases, and 6 bases separated the two germline ends. The CDR3 nucleotides read TGTGCCTGGAGACTACTCGGGGAGCTGTTTTTT. Protein sequence: CAWRLLGELFF.

This clonotype was detected only a few times. The chain joins TRBV10-2 to TRBJ2-1; 14 bases are a match to TRBD2. Per the germline V gene, CDR1 is WSHSY and CDR2 is SAAADI. This CDR3 contains 18 residues. Unmatched junction bases numbered 12, after V lost 7 bases and J lost 4 bases. DNA for the CDR3: TGCGCCAGCAAAGGGACTAGCGGGAGTCGGTCGGGTTACAATGAGCAGTTCTTC. The encoded protein is CASKGTSGSRSGYNEQFF.

The rearrangement links TRBV4-1 to TRBJ2-7, with TRBD1 matching 10 bases. Germline values: CDR1 MGHRA, CDR2 YSYEKL. Trimming took 6 bases from V and 7 from J; bases not matched to a gene: 9. This CDR3 is built from 14 residues. The CDR3 coding sequence is TGCGCCAGCAGGCGGACAGGGGGAATGGGAGAGCAGTACTTC. This translates into CASRRTGGMGEQYF.

The chain combines TRBV5-1 with TRBJ2-3; D call uncertain. V lost 1 base and J lost 4, with 13 bases in between. In germline, CDR1 is SGHRS, CDR2 YFSETQ. The CDR3 extends over 15 amino acids. The CDR3 nucleotides read TGCGCCAGCAGCTTGAACGGGCGGTCCGCAGATACGCAGTATTTT. Amino acids: CASSLNGRSADTQYF.

This clonotype was observed at least ten times. The rearrangement links TRBV7-2 to TRBJ2-1, with TRBD1 as a possible D gene (6 bases). The V gene lost 5 bases and the J gene lost 3 bases, with 11 bases spanning the gap. The CDR3 length is 14 residues. Per the germline V gene, CDR1 is SGHTA and CDR2 is FQGNSA. CDR3 region: CASSPLTGYNEQFF. The CDR3 DNA is TGTGCCAGCAGCCCCCTGACAGGCTACAATGAGCAGTTCTTC. The full variable domain, rest sourced from reference TRBV7-2 and TRBJ2-1, is GAGVSQSPSNKVTEKGKDVELRCDPISGHTALYWYRQSLGQGLEFLIYFQGNSAPDKSGLPSDRFSAERTGGSVSTLTIQRTQQEDSAVYLCASSPLTGYNEQFFGPGTRLTVL.

The J gene is TRBJ2-1, the V gene TRBV7-2; D may correspond to TRBD1 or TRBD2 (5 bases each). The CDR3 totals 14 residues. V was cut by 7 bases and J by 1 base, with 11 bases left in between. CDR1 is SGHTA and CDR2 is FQGNSA in the germline V gene. The chain's CDR3 is CASTRDGSYNEQFF. In nucleotides, the CDR3 is TGTGCCAGCACAAGGGACGGATCCTACAATGAGCAGTTCTTC.

This clonotype has only a few counts. CDR3 DNA sequence: TGTGCCAGCAGCTCCTCCGGGACAGGTCACTATGGCTACACCTTC. This encodes CASSSSGTGHYGYTF. The rearrangement links TRBV7-6 to TRBJ1-2, with 8 positions matching TRBD1. The CDR3 totals 15 residues. Germline values: CDR1 SGHVS, CDR2 FNYEAQ. Losses at the gene ends were 4 bases for V and 3 bases for J; bases not matched to a gene: 7.

J is TRBJ2-7 and V is TRBV12-3 or TRBV12-4, with D possibly being TRBD2 (5 bases). CDR3 length equals 13 residues. Trimming stripped 8 bases from V and 3 bases from J, with 14 bases between. The CDR3 DNA is TGTGCCAGCGGAGACGGAGGAGGCTACGAGCAGTACTTC. Amino acid sequence: CASGDGGGYEQYF.

This sequence joins TRBV20-1 and TRBJ1-6, with TRBD1 matching 10 bases. The germline CDR1 and CDR2 sequences are DFQATT and SNEGSKA (reference sequence). V shed 1 base and J 8 bases; nucleotides not matched to a gene: 5. The CDR3 has 15 residues. The CDR3 nucleotides are TGCAGTGCTAGAGTAACCGGGACAGGGGATTCACCCCTCCACTTT. Translation: CSARVTGTGDSPLHF.

The chain has TRBV19 and TRBJ2-2, with D perhaps being TRBD1 or TRBD2 (7 bases each). Germline V gives CDR1 LNHDA, CDR2 SQIVND (reference sequence). CDR3 length: 15 amino acids. V lost 7 bases and J 4 bases, leaving 16 bases between the germline ends. The CDR3 DNA is TGTGCCAGTACCCTTCAGGGGGGGGGCACCGGGGAGCTGTTTTTT. The encoded protein is CASTLQGGGTGELFF.

J is TRBJ1-5 and V is TRBV12-3 or TRBV12-4; no firm D call. CDR3 length equals 14 residues. Trimming cost V 4 bases and J 0 bases, with 7 bases left between them. The CDR3 protein is CASSSLSSNQPQHF. The CDR3 bases are TGTGCCAGCAGTTCATTGAGTAGCAATCAGCCCCAGCATTTT.